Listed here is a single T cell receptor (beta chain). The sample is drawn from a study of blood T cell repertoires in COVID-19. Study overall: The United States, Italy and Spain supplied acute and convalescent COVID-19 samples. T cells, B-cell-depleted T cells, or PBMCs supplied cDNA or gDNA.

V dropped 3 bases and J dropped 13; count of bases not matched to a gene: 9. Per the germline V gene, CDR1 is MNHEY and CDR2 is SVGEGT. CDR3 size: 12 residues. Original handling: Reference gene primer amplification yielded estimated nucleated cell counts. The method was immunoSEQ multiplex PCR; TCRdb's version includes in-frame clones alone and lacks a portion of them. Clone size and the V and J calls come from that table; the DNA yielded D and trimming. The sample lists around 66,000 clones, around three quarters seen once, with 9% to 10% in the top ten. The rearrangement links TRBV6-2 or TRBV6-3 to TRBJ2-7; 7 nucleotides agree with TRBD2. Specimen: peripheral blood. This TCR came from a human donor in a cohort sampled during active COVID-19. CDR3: CASSYAGLGPYF. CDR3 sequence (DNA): TGTGCCAGCAGTTATGCCGGACTAGGACCATACTTC.